Below are 8 T cell receptor beta chains sequenced from a single sample in a study of blood T cell repertoires in COVID-19. Here immunoSEQ multiplex PCR was the method, and the copy in TCRdb shows in-frame clones only, minus some. The table records 130,000 to 150,000 clones, roughly four fifths of them present only once. The sequenced sample was peripheral blood. Receptors originate from a human donor with acute or convalescent COVID-19. The donor label of this sample is uncertain.

The chain recombines TRBV7-3 with TRBJ2-1, with 8 bases fitting TRBD2. V trimming: 5 bases; J trimming: 8 bases; junction bases outside the gene matches: 11. The CDR3 has 15 residues. The germline gives CDR1 SGHTA, CDR2 FQGTGA. The CDR3 sequence: CASSPPGSGGDEQFF. In DNA form, the CDR3 reads TGTGCCAGCAGCCCGCCGGGGAGCGGGGGAGATGAGCAGTTCTTC.

This rearrangement joins TRBV7-8 to TRBJ2-1; 8 nucleotides line up with TRBD2. The J segment lost 0 bases and the V segment lost 5 bases, leaving 3 bases of the junction unmatched. The CDR3 is 15 residues long. The germline V gene encodes CDR1 SGHVS and CDR2 FQNEAQ. This chain's CDR3 is CASSKSGGSYNEQFF. The CDR3 region has the DNA TGTGCCAGCAGCAAGAGCGGGGGCTCCTACAATGAGCAGTTCTTC.

This chain joins TRBV15 and TRBJ2-1; TRBD2 matches 7 bases. Germline lookup yields CDR1 LNHNV and CDR2 YYDKDF (reference sequence). The CDR3 has 13 residues. The V gene end was trimmed by 5 bases and the J gene end by 8 bases; junction bases not matched to a gene: 6. This CDR3 reads CATSLRLADEQFF. The CDR3 DNA follows: TGTGCCACCAGCTTACGACTAGCCGATGAGCAGTTCTTC.

The J gene is TRBJ2-7, the V gene TRBV18; TRBD2 aligns across 7 bases. Per germline, CDR1 KGHSH and CDR2 LQKENI. The CDR3 length is 16 residues. Losses at the gene ends were 2 bases for V and 3 bases for J; bases not matched to a gene: 10. The CDR3 sequence: CASSPSAGEGGYEQYF. Here the CDR3 DNA reads TGTGCCAGCTCACCATCTGCGGGGGAGGGTGGCTACGAGCAGTACTTC.

This rearrangement joins TRBV10-3 to TRBJ1-1, with TRBD1 matching 7 bases. The J segment lost 1 base and the V segment lost 3 bases, leaving 5 bases of the junction unmatched. Germline CDR1 ENHRY, CDR2 SYGVKD. CDR3 length: 15 residues. This CDR3 is CAISDRTGGNTEAFF. For the CDR3, the DNA is TGTGCCATCAGTGATCGGACAGGCGGGAACACTGAAGCTTTCTTT.

This chain joins TRBV6-5 and TRBJ1-1; TRBD1 might be the D (5 bases). The V end lost 7 bases, the J end lost 7 bases, and 16 bases lay between the germline ends. CDR1 MNHEY and CDR2 SVGAGI come from the germline V gene. The CDR3 is 13 residues long. This CDR3 reads CASTYTRGGEAFF. CDR3 bases: TGTGCCAGCACCTACACGAGGGGAGGTGAAGCTTTCTTT.

The chain couples TRBV7-9 to TRBJ2-3, with 7 bases matching TRBD2. V gave up 4 bases and J gave up 2 bases; unmatched junction bases: 15. The germline CDR1 and CDR2 sequences are SEHNR and FQNEAQ (reference sequence). The CDR3 is made up of 18 amino acids. DNA for the CDR3: TGTGCCAGCAGCTCCGTAGGGAGGGACCAACACGACACAGATACGCAGTATTTT. Translation gives CASSSVGRDQHDTDTQYF.

The V gene is TRBV19, the J gene TRBJ1-2; no clear D. Trimming removed 7 bases at V and 5 bases at J, with 17 bases between. Germline V gene sequence: CDR1 LNHDA, CDR2 SQIVND (reference sequence). This CDR3 comprises 14 residues. DNA for the CDR3: TGTGCCAGTACGGAGGGCTCAGGAGGGTATGGCTACACCTTC. This gives the protein CASTEGSGGYGYTF.